This record covers a single TCR beta chain. In the authors' workflow: Estimation of nucleated cell counts relied on the amplification of reference gene primers. The data were produced by immunoSEQ multiplex PCR, yet TCRdb's version contains in-frame clones alone and is incomplete. For V, J and clone size, that table is used; D and trimming come from the DNA. The profile shows some 350,000 clones, 87% of them singletons. The data are from a study of blood T cell repertoires in COVID-19. Study as a whole: Both acute and convalescent COVID-19 samples were obtained from the United States, Italy and Spain.

Participants were aged roughly 18 to 90 years, lived in over 20 US areas, and enrolled virtually. The ends lost 1 base at V and 5 bases at J; junction bases unmatched: 10. CDR3 size: 16 residues. CDR1 is LNHDA and CDR2 is SQIVND in the germline V gene (reference sequence). Material: PBMCs or T cells enriched from blood (not recorded which). The sequence derives from a woman younger than 45 who had recovered from COVID-19. V gene TRBV19 combines with J gene TRBJ2-7, with 8 nucleotides matching TRBD2. This CDR3 is CASSIAGGDEYDEQYF. The CDR3 region has the DNA TGTGCCAGTAGTATAGCGGGGGGGGATGAATACGACGAGCAGTACTTC.